The rows below give T cell receptor beta chains drawn from one sample of a study of CXCR3-negative and CXCR3-positive naive CD8 T cells. TCRdb re-called the 5' RACE reads and catalogs CDR3 proteins one per entry, DNA excluded. Its table lists about 62,000 distinct CDR3 sequences. What was sequenced was naive CXCR3- CD8+ T cells from blood. These receptors were collected from a human donor in good health. Some clones in this sample may be carry-over from other donors' samples. Both conserved end residues are part of each CDR3. The order of the fields is V gene, J gene, CDR3 protein.

>TRBV7-8|TRBJ1-1
CASSIYRDPVPEAFF
>TRBV13|TRBJ1-4
CASSKRQEDEKLFF
>TRBV6-2/TRBV6-3|TRBJ2-7
CASSIPGQGYEQYF
>TRBV10-3|TRBJ2-5
CAISEDPTQETQYF
>TRBV27|TRBJ1-2
CASSFTGATYGYTF
>TRBV12-3/TRBV12-4|TRBJ2-5
CASSFTLQQQETQYF
>TRBV20-1|TRBJ1-4
CSASVFEGMDEKLFF
>TRBV7-2|TRBJ1-4
CASSQIRGEKLFF
>TRBV16|TRBJ2-7
CASSPGYGGGYEQYF
>TRBV6-2/TRBV6-3|TRBJ2-2
CASSLPGGYGELFF
>TRBV21-1|TRBJ1-2
CASILHSNYGYTF
>TRBV29-1|TRBJ2-7
CSGRGQGYEQYF